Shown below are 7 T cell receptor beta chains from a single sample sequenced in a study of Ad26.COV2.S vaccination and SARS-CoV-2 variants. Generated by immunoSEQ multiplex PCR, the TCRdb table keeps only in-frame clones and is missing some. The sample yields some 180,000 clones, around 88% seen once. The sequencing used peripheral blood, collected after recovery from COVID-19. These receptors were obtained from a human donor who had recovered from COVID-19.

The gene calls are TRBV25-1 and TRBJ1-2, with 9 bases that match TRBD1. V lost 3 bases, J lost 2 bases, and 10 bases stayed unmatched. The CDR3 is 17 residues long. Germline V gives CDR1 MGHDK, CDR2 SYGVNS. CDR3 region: CASSDGTGKRLNYGYTF. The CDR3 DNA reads TGTGCCAGCAGTGACGGGACAGGGAAACGACTAAACTATGGCTACACCTTC.

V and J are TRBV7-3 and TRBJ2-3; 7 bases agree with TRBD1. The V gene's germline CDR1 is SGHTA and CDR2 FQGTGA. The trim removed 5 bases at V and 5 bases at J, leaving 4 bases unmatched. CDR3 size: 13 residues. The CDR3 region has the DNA TGTGCCAGCAGCCCCGACAGGGAAGATACGCAGTATTTT. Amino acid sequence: CASSPDREDTQYF.

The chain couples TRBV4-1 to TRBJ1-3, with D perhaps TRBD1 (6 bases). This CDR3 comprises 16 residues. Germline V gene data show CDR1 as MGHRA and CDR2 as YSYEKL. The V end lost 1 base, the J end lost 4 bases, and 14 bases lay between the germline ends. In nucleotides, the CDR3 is TGCGCCAGCAGCCAAGGGGGCCTGACAGGAGGAAACACCATATATTTT. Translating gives CASSQGGLTGGNTIYF.

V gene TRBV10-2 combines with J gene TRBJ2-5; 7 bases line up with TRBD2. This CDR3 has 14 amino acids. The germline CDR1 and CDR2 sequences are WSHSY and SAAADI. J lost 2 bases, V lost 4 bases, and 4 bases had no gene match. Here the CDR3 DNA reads TGCGCCAGCAGTGCCGGGACTATACAAGAGACCCAGTACTTC. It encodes CASSAGTIQETQYF.

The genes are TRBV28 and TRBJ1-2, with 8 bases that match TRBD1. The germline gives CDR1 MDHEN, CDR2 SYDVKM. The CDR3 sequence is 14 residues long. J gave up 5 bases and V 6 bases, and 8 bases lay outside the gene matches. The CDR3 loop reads CASSWGQVTYGYTF. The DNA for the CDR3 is TGTGCCAGCAGCTGGGGACAGGTTACTTATGGCTACACCTTC.

CDR3 bases: TGTGCCAGCAGCCTAATTAGGGGGGCTCCCGGGGAGCTGTTTTTT. Its protein is CASSLIRGAPGELFF. The J gene is TRBJ2-2, the V gene TRBV7-2; either TRBD1 or TRBD2 may fit D (6 bases each). Germline CDR1 is SGHTA and CDR2 is FQGNSA. The CDR3 totals 15 residues. With 5 bases removed from V and 6 bases from J, the gap between germline ends came to 16 bases.

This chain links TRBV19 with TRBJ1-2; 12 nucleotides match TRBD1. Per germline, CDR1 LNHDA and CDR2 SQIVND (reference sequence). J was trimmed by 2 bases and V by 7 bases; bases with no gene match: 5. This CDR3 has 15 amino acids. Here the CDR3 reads CASTRGQGANYGYTF. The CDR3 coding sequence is TGTGCCAGTACTAGGGGACAGGGGGCGAACTATGGCTACACCTTC.